This passage covers 6 T cell receptor beta chains from one sample sequenced in a study of T cell responses to AZD1222 COVID-19 vaccine. Generated by immunoSEQ multiplex PCR, the TCRdb table keeps only in-frame clones and is missing some. Of 98,000 or so clones listed, about 94% are singletons. Here the sequenced sample was peripheral blood, taken on day 0 of AZD1222 vaccination. These receptors all stem from an adult in good health.

This rearrangement joins TRBV14 to TRBJ2-2; no clear D gene. V was shortened by 4 bases and J by 2 bases, with 14 bases between the two germline ends. The germline CDR1 and CDR2 sequences are SGHDN and FVKESK. The CDR3 has 16 amino acids. CDR3 region: CASSPYPRANTGELFF. As DNA, the CDR3 is TGTGCCAGCAGCCCGTACCCCCGGGCAAACACCGGGGAGCTGTTTTTT.

Details on this clone: The junction differs from germline at one of its ends, possibly a read error. Other DNA sequences from this sample encode an identical CDR3 as well. This chain uses TRBV18 with TRBJ2-7; D gene ambiguous. The CDR3 has 13 residues. Germline V gene data show CDR1 as KGHSH and CDR2 as LQKENI. The CDR3 DNA sequence: TGCGCCAGCTCACCGACGTACAATTCCGAGCAGTACTTC. Protein: CASSPTYNSEQYF.

The V and J genes are TRBV9 and TRBJ2-5; D is unclear. V was shortened by 1 base and J by 7 bases, with 5 bases between the two germline ends. This CDR3 comprises 11 residues. CDR1 and CDR2 from the germline V gene are SGDLS and YYNGEE. The CDR3 region is CASSVNGTQYF. Written as DNA, the CDR3 is TGTGCCAGCAGCGTAAATGGGACCCAGTACTTC.

The chain links TRBV7-8 to TRBJ1-2; D remains unclear. V was cut by 1 base and J by 0 bases, with 3 bases left in between. Germline-derived CDR1 and CDR2 are SGHVS and FQNEAQ. This CDR3 has 13 residues. The CDR3: CASSLGANYGYTF. CDR3 in DNA: TGTGCCAGCAGCTTAGGAGCTAACTATGGCTACACCTTC.

The chain links TRBV6-6 to TRBJ2-7; unclear D gene. Germline V gene lookup returns CDR1 MNHNY and CDR2 SVGAGI (reference sequence). V lost 5 bases and J lost 3, with 2 bases in between. The CDR3 consists of 10 residues. Written as DNA, the CDR3 is TGTGCCAGCAGTGACTACGAGCAGTACTTC. It encodes CASSDYEQYF.

V gene TRBV28 combines with J gene TRBJ2-3, with unresolved D. Germline CDR1 is MDHEN and CDR2 is SYDVKM. Trimming took 6 bases from V and 2 from J, leaving 3 bases between them. There are 11 residues in the CDR3. The DNA for the CDR3 is TGTGCCAGCAGGTTCACAGATACGCAGTATTTT. It yields the protein CASRFTDTQYF.